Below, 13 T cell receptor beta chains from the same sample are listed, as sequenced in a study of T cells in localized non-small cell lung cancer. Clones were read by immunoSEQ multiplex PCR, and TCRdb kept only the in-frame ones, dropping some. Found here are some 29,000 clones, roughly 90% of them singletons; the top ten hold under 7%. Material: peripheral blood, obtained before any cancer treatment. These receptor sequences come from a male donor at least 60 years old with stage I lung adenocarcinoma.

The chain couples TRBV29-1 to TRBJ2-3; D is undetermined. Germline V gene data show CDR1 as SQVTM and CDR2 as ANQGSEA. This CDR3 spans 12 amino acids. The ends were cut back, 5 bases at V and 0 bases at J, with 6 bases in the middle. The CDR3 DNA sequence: TGCAGCGTTACCAGGAGCACAGATACGCAGTATTTT. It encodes CSVTRSTDTQYF.

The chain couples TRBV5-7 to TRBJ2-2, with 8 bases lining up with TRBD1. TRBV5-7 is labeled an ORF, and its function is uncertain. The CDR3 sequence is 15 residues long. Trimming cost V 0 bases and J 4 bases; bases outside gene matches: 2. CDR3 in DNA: TGTGCCAGCAGCTTGGGGACAGGGACCACCGGGGAGCTGTTTTTT. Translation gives CASSLGTGTTGELFF.

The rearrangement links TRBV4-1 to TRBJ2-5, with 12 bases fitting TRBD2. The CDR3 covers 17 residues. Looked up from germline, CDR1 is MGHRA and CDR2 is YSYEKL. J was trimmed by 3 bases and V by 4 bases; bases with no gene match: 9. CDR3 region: CASSRGVLAGGEETQYF. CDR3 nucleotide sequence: TGCGCCAGCAGCCGGGGGGTACTAGCGGGAGGCGAAGAGACCCAGTACTTC.

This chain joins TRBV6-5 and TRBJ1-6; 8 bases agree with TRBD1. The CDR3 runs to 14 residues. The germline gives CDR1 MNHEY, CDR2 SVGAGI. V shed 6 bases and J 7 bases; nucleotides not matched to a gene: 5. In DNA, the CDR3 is TGTGCCAGCAGATTCCAGGGGGCGAATTCACCCCTCCACTTT. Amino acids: CASRFQGANSPLHF.

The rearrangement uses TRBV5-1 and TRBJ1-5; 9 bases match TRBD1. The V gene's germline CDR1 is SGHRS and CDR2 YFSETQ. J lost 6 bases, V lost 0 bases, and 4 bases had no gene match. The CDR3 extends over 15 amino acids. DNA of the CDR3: TGCGCCAGCAGCTTGGAAGACAGGGGGGTTCAGCCCCAGCATTTT. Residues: CASSLEDRGVQPQHF.

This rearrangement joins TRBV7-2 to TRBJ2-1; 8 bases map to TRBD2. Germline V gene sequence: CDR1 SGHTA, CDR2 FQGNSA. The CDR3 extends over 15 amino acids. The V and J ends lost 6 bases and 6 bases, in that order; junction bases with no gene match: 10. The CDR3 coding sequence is TGTGCCAGCAGTTCCACTAGCGGTAGAGGCAATGAGCAGTTCTTC. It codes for CASSSTSGRGNEQFF.

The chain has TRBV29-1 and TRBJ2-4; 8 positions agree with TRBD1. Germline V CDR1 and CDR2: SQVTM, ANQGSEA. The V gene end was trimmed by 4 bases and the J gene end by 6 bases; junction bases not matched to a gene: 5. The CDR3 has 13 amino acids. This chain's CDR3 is CSVAFTGGNIQYF. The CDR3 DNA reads TGCAGCGTTGCGTTTACAGGGGGAAACATTCAGTACTTC.

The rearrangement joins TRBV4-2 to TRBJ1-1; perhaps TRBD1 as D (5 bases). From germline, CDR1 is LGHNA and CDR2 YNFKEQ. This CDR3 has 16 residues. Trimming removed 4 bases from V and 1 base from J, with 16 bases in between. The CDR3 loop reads CASSPNPTVGNTEAFF. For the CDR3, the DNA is TGTGCCAGCAGCCCAAATCCGACAGTAGGGAACACTGAAGCTTTCTTT.

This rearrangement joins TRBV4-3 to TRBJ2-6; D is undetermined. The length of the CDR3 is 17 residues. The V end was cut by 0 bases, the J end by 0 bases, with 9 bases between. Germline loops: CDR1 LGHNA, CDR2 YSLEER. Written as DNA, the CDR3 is TGCGCCAGCAGCCAAGAGAACCGGATCTCTGGGGCCAACGTCCTGACTTTC. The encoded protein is CASSQENRISGANVLTF.

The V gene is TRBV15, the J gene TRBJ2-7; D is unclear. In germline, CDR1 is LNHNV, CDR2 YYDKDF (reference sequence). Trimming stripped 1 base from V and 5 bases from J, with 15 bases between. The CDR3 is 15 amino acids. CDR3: CATSRARQVFDEQYF. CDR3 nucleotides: TGTGCCACCAGCAGAGCCAGGCAGGTATTCGACGAGCAGTACTTC. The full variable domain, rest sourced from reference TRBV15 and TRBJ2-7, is DAMVIQNPRYQVTQFGKPVTLSCSQTLNHNVMYWYQQKSSQAPKLLFHYYDKDFNNEADTPDNFQSRRPNTSFCFLDIRSPGLGDTAMYLCATSRARQVFDEQYFGPGTRLTVT.

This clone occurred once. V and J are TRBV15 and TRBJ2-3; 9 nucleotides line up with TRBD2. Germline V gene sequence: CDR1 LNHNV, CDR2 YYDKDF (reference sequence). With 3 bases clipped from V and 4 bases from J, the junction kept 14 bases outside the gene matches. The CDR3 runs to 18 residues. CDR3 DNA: TGTGCCACCAGCAGGGACTCTGGGTTGCGGGGGGGCGCAGATACGCAGTATTTT. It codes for CATSRDSGLRGGADTQYF. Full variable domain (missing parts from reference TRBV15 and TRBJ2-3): DAMVIQNPRYQVTQFGKPVTLSCSQTLNHNVMYWYQQKSSQAPKLLFHYYDKDFNNEADTPDNFQSRRPNTSFCFLDIRSPGLGDTAMYLCATSRDSGLRGGADTQYFGPGTRLTVL.

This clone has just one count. Here the CDR3 reads CASIRGGYGYTF. The CDR3 region has the DNA TGTGCCAGCATCCGGGGTGGGTATGGCTACACCTTC. The J gene is TRBJ1-2, the V gene TRBV28; D is ambiguous. The ends were cut back, 7 bases at V and 5 bases at J, with 11 bases in the middle. Germline V CDR1 and CDR2: MDHEN, SYDVKM. The length of the CDR3 is 12 residues.

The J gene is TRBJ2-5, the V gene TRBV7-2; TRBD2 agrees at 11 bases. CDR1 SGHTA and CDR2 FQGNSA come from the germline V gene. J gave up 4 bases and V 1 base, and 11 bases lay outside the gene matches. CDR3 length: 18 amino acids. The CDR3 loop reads CASSLDPGLAETGETQYF. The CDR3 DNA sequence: TGTGCCAGCAGCTTAGACCCGGGACTAGCGGAAACTGGAGAGACCCAGTACTTC.